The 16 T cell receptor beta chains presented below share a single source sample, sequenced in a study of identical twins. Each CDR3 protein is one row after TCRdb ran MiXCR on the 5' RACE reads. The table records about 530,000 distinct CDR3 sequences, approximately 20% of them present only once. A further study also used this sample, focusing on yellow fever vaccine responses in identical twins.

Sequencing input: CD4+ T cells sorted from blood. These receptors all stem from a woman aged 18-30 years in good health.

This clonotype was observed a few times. CDR3 loop: CASREREGPHEQFF. CDR3 nucleotide sequence: TGTGCCAGCAGGGAGCGGGAGGGCCCCCATGAGCAGTTCTTC. The rearrangement uses TRBV6-1 and TRBJ2-1, with 10 bases that match TRBD2. Germline lookup yields CDR1 MNHNS and CDR2 SASEGT. With 6 bases clipped from V and 8 bases from J, the junction kept 7 bases outside the gene matches. This CDR3 is 14 amino acids long.

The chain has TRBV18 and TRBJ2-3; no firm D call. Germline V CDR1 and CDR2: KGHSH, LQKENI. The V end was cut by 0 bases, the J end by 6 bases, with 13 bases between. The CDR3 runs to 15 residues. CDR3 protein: CASSPPRPNLDTQYF. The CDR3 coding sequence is TGTGCCAGCTCACCACCTAGGCCAAACTTGGATACGCAGTATTTT.

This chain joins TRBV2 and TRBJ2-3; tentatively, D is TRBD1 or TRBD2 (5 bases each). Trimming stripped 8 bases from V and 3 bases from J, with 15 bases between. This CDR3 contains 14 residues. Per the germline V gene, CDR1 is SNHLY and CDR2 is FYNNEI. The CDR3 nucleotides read TGTGCCAGCGGGGGTCCGGCCAGAACAGATACGCAGTATTTT. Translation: CASGGPARTDTQYF.

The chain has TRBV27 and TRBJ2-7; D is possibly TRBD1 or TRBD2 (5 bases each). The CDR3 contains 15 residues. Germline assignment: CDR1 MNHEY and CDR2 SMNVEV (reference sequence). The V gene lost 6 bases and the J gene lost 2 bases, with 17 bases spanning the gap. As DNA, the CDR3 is TGTGCCAGCAGCTCCGCCGGGGCCCATACCTACGAGCAGTACTTC. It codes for CASSSAGAHTYEQYF.

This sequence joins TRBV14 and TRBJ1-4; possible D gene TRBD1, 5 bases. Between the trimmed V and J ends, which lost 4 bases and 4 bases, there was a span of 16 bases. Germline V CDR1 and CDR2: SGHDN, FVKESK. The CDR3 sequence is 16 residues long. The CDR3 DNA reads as TGTGCCAGCAGCCCCGGGGCAGAAGTGGTTAATGAAAAACTGTTTTTT. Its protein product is CASSPGAEVVNEKLFF.

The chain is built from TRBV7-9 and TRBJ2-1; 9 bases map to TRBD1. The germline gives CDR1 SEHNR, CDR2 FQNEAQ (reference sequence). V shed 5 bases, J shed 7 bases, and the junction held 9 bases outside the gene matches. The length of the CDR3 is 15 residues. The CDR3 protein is CASSVRDRVGNEQFF. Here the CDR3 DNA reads TGTGCCAGCAGCGTCCGGGACAGGGTAGGGAATGAGCAGTTCTTC.

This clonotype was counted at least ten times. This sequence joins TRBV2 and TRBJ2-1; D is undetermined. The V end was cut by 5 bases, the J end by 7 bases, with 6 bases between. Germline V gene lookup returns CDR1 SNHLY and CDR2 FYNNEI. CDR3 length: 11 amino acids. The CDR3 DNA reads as TGTGCCAGCAGTAGAGATAATGAGCAGTTCTTC. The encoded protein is CASSRDNEQFF.

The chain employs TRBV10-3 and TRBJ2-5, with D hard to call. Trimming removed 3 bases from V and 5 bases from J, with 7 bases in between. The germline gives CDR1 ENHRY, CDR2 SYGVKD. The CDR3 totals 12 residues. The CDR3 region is CAISEMWETQYF. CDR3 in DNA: TGTGCCATCAGTGAAATGTGGGAGACCCAGTACTTC.

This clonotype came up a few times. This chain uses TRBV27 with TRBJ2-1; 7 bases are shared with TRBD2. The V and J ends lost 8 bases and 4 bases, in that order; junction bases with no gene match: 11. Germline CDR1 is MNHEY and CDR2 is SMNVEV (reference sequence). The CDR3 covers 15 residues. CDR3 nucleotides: TGTGCCAGCCAAAGGGTTGCTAGCGGATACAATGAGCAGTTCTTC. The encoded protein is CASQRVASGYNEQFF.

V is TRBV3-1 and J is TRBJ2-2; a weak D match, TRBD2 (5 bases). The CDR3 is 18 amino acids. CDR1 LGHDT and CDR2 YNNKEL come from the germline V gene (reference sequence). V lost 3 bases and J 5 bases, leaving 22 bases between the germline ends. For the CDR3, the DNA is TGTGCCAGCAGCCATCAAGGGCTAGCCCTACGTATTACCGGGGAGCTGTTTTTT. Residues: CASSHQGLALRITGELFF.

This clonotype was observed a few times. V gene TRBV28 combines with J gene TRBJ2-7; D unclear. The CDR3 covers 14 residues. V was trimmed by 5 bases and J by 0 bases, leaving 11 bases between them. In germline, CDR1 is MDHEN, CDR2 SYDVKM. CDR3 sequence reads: CASSRGPSSYEQYV. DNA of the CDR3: TGTGCCAGCAGTCGCGGTCCAAGCTCCTACGAGCAGTACGTC.

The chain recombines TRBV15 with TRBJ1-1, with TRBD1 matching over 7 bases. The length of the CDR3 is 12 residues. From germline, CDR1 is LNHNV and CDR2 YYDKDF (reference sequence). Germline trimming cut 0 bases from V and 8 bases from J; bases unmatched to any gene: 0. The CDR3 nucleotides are TGTGCCACCAGCAGAGAGGACAGGGAAGCTTTCTTT. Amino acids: CATSREDREAFF.

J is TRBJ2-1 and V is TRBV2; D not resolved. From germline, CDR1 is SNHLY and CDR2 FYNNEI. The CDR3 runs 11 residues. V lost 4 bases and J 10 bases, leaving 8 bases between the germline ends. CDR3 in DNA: TGTGCCAGCAGTGTCGTGCCCGAGCAGTTCTTC. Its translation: CASSVVPEQFF.

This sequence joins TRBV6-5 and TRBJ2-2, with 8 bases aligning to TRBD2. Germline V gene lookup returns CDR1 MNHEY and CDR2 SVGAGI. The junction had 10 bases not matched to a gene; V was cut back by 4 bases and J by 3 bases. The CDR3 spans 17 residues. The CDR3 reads CASSSTRGGPYTGELFF. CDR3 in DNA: TGTGCCAGCAGTTCCACCCGGGGGGGCCCGTACACCGGGGAGCTGTTTTTT.

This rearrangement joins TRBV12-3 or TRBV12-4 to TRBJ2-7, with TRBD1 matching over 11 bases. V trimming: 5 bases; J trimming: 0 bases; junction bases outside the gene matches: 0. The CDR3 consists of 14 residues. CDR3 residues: CASSGTGGSYEQYF. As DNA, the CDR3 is TGTGCCAGCAGTGGGACAGGGGGCTCCTACGAGCAGTACTTC.

Here the CDR3 DNA reads TGTGCCAGCAGTTTATACTACCCCTCCCAGGCGTCGAACACTGAAGCTTTCTTT. Its protein product is CASSLYYPSQASNTEAFF. V usage is TRBV27 and J usage is TRBJ1-1; D gene ambiguous. The CDR3 length is 18 residues. Germline CDR1 reads MNHEY; CDR2 reads SMNVEV (reference sequence). Trimming shortened V by 1 base and J by 1 base, and 19 bases separated the two germline ends.